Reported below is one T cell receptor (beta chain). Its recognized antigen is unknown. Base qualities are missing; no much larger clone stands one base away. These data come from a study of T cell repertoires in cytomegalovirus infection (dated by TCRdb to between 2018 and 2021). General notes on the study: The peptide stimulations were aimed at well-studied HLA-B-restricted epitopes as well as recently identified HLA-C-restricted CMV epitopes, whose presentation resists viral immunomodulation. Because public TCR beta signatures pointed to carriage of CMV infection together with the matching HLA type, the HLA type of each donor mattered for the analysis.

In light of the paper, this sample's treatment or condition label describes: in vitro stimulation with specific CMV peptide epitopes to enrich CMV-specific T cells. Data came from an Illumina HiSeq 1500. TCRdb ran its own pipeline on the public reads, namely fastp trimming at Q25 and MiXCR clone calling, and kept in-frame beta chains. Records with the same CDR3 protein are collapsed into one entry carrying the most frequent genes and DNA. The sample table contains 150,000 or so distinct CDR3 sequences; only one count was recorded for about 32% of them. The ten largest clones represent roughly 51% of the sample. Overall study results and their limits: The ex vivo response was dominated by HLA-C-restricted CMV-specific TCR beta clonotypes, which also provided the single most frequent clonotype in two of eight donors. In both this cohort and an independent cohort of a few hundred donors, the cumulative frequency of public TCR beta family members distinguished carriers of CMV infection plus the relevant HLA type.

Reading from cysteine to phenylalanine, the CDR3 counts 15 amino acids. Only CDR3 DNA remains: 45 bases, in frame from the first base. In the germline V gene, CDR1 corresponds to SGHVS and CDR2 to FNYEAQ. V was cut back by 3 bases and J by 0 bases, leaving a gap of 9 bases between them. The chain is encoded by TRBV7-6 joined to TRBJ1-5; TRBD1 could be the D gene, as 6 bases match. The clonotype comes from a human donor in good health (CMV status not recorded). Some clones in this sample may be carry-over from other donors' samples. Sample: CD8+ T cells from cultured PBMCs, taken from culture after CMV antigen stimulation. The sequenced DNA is TGTGCCAGCAGCTTGACAGGAGATAGCAATCAGCCCCAGCATTTT. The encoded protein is CASSLTGDSNQPQHF.